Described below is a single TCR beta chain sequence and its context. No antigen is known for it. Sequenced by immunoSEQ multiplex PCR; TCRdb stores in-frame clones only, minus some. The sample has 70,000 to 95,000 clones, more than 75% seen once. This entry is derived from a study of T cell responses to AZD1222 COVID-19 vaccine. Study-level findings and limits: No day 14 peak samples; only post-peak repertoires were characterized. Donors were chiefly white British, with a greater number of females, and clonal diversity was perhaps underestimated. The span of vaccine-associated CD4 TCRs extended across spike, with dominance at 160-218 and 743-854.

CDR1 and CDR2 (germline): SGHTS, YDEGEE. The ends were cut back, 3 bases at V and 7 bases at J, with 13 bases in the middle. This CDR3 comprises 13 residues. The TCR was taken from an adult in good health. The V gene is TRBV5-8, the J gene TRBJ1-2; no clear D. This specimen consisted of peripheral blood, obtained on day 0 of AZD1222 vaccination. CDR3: CASSSDARAGYTF. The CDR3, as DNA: TGTGCCAGCAGCTCCGACGCTCGGGCTGGCTACACCTTC.